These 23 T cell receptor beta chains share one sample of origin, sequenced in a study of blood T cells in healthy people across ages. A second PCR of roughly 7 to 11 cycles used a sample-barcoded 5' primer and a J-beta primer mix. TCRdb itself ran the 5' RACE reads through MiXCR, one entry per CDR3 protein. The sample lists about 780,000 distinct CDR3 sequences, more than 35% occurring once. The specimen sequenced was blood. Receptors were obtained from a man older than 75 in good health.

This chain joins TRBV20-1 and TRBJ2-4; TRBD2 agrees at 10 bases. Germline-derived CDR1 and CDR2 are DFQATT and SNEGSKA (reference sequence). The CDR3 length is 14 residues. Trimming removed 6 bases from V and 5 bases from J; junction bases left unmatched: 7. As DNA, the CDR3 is TGCAGTGCAAAGTCTAGCGGGGGACAAAACATTCAGTACTTC. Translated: CSAKSSGGQNIQYF.

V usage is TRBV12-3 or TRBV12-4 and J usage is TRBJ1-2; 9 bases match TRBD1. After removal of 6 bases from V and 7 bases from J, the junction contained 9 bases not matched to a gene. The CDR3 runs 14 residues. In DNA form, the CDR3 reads TGTGCCAGCAGCCGCGAGGGACAGGGTTGTGGCTACACCTTC. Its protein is CASSREGQGCGYTF.

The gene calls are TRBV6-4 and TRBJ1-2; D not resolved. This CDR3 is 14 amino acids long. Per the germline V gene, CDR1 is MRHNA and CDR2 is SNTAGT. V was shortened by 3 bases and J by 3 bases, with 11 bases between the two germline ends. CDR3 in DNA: TGTGCCAGCAGTGAGGAGGTGGCGGACTATGGCTACACCTTC. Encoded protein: CASSEEVADYGYTF.

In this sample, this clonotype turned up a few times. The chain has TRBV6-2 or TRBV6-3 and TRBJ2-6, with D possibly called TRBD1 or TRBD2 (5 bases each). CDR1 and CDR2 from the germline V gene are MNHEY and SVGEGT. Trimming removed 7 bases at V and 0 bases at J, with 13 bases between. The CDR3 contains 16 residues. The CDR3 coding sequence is TGTGCCAGCAACTCCGGGACGAGCTCTGGGGCCAACGTCCTGACTTTC. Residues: CASNSGTSSGANVLTF.

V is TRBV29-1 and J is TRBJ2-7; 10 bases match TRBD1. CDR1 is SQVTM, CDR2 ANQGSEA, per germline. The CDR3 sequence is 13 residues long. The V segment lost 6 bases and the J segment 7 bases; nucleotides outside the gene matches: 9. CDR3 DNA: TGCAGCGTAGGGGACAGGGGTGCCAATGAGCAGTACTTC. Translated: CSVGDRGANEQYF.

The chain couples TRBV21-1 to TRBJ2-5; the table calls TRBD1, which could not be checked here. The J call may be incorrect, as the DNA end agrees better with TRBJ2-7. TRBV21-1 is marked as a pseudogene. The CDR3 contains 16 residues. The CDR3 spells CASSKALGQVVYEQYF. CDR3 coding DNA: TGTGCCAGCAGCAAAGCCCTGGGGCAAGTGGTCTACGAGCAGTACTTC.

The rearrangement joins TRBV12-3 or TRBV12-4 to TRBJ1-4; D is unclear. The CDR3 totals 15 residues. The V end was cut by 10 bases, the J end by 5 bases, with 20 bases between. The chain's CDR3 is CAILPDGPMNEKLFF. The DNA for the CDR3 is TGTGCCATCCTCCCCGATGGGCCGATGAATGAAAAACTGTTTTTT.

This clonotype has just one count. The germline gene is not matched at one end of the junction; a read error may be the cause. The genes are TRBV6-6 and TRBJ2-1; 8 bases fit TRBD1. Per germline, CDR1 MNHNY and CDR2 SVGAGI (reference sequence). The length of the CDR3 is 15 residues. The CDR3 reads CVSSSAGQGWNEQFF. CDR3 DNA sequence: TGTGTCAGCAGTTCCGCTGGACAGGGCTGGAATGAGCAGTTCTTC.

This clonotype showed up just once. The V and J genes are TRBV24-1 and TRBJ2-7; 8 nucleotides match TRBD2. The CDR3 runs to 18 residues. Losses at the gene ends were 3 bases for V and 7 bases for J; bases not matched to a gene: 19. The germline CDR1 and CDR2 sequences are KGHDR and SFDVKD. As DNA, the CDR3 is TGTGCCACCAGTGATAAGTTGTCGGCTAGCGGGTCCTACAATGAGCAGTACTTC. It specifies CATSDKLSASGSYNEQYF.

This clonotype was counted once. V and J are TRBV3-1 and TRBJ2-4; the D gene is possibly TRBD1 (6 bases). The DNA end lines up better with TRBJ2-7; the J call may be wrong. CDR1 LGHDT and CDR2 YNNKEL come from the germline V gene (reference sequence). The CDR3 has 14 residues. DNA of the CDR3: TGTGCCAGCAGCACAACGGACAGAAACTACGAGCAGTACTTC. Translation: CASSTTDRNYEQYF.

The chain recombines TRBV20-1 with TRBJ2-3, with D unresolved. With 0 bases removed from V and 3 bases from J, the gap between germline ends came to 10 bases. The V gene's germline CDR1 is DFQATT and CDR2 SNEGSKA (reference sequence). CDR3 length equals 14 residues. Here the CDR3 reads CSAREQRPTDTQYF. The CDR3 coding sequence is TGCAGTGCTAGAGAGCAGCGTCCAACAGATACGCAGTATTTT.

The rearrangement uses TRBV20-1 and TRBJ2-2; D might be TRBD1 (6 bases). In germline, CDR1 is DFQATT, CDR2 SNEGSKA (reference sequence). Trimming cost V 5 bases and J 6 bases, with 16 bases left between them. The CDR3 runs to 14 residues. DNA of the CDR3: TGCAGTGCTGGGGACACGTTGGCCGCCGGGGAGCTGTTTTTT. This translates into CSAGDTLAAGELFF.

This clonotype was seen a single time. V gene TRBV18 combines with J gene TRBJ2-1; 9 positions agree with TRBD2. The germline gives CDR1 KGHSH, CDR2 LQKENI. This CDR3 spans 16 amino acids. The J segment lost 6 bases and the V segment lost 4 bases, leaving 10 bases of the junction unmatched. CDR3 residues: CASSLYLAGDGNEQFF. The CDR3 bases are TGTGCCAGCTCACTATACTTAGCGGGAGATGGCAATGAGCAGTTCTTC.

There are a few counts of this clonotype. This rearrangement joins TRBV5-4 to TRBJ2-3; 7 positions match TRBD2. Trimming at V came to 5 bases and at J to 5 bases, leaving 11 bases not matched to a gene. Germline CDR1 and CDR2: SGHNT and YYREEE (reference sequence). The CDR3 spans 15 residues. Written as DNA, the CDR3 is TGTGCCAGCAGACTGGGGGGGAATCCCCTAGATACGCAGTATTTT. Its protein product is CASRLGGNPLDTQYF.

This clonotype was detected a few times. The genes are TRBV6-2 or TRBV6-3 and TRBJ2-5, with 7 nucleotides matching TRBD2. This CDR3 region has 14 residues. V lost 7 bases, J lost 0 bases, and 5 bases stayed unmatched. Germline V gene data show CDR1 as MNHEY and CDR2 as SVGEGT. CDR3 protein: CASIEAGYQETQYF. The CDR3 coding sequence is TGTGCCAGCATCGAAGCGGGGTACCAAGAGACCCAGTACTTC.

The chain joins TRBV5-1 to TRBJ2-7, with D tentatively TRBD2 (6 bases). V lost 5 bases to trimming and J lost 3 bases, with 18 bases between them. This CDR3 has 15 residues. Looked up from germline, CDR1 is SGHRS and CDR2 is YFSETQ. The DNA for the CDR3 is TGCGCCAGCAGTCTCACGGGAGCGACTGACTACGAGCAGTACTTC. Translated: CASSLTGATDYEQYF.

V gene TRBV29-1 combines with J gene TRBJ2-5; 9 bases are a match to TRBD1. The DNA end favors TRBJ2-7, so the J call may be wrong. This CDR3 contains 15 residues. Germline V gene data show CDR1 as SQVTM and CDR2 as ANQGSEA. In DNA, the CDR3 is TGCAGCGTCATCCCGGACAGGGGAGGTCGGGACGAGCAGTACTTC. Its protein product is CSVIPDRGGRDEQYF.

The CDR3 protein is CATSRQGEETQYF. The DNA for the CDR3 is TGTGCCACCTCTCGACAGGGGGAAGAGACCCAGTACTTC. The J gene is TRBJ2-5, the V gene TRBV12-3 or TRBV12-4, with 9 nucleotides matching TRBD1. The CDR3 is made up of 13 amino acids. V lost 10 bases to trimming and J lost 3 bases; unmatched junction nucleotides: 6.

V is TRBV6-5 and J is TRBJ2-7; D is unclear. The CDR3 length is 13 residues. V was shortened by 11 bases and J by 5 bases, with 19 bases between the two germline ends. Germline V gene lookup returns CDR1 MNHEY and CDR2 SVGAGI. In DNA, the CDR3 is TGTGCCGCTCACAAAGGTAGTAAGGACGAGCAGTACTTC. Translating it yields CAAHKGSKDEQYF.

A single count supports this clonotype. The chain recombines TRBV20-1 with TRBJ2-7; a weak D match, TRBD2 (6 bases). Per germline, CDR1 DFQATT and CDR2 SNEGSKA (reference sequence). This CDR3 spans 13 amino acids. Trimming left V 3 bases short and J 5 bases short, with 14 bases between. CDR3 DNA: TGCAGTGCTAGTAGCGGAGCGGAGGACGAGCAGTACTTC. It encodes CSASSGAEDEQYF.

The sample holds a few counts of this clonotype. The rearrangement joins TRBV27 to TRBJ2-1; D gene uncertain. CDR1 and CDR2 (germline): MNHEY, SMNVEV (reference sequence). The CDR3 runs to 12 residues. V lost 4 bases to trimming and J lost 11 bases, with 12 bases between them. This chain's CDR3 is CASSSLSFQQFF. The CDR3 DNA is TGTGCCAGCAGTTCCCTATCCTTTCAGCAGTTCTTC.

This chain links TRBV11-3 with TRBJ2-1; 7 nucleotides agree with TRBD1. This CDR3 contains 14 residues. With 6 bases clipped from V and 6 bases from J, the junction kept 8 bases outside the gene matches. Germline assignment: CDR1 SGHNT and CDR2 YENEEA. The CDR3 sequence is CASSLGTEGNEQFF. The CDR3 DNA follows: TGTGCCAGCAGTCTCGGGACAGAGGGCAATGAGCAGTTCTTC.

This chain's CDR3 is CASSYHIQGAGDTQYF. The CDR3 DNA is TGTGCCAGCAGTTACCACATTCAGGGGGCAGGTGATACGCAGTATTTT. This rearrangement joins TRBV6-6 to TRBJ2-3; 8 nucleotides align to TRBD1. This CDR3 region has 16 residues. Trimming took 2 bases from V and 6 from J; bases not matched to a gene: 10. Germline lookup yields CDR1 MNHNY and CDR2 SVGAGI (reference sequence).